This entry is about one T cell receptor (beta chain). Its antigen is not identified. The PCR employed 60 Vbeta primers together with 13 Jbeta primers. Using immunoSEQ multiplex PCR, the repertoire was profiled, and TCRdb retains in-frame clones only, with some absent. The sample holds some 200,000 clones; about 70% are singletons and the top ten take around 1.9%. The data originate from a study of cytomegalovirus exposure and HLA in healthy donors. The V gene end was trimmed by 4 bases and the J gene end by 2 bases; junction bases not matched to a gene: 8. Germline loops: CDR1 SGHTA, CDR2 FQGNSA. The CDR3 consists of 19 residues. Study outcomes and limitations: The classifier was said to identify cytomegalovirus status with high specificity and sensitivity.

Sequencing input: PBMCs. The rearrangement links TRBV7-2 to TRBJ2-2; the match to TRBD2 covers 15 bases. The TCR sequence derives from a young woman in good health and CMV-seronegative. The CDR3 here is CASSSSGTSGGLNTGELFF. The CDR3 DNA reads as TGTGCCAGCAGCTCGTCGGGGACTAGCGGGGGGTTAAACACCGGGGAGCTGTTTTTT.